The present T cell receptor (beta chain) was sequenced within a study of T-cell reconstitution after alpha-beta-depleted transplantation in children. This clonotype was observed many times. Its target is unknown. Germline V lookup: CDR1 SGHTA, CDR2 FQGTGA. V was pared by 2 bases and J by 0 bases, with 16 bases between. The CDR3 runs to 18 residues. The TCRbeta library incorporated unique molecular identifiers. One entry per CDR3 protein results from TCRdb running MiXCR on the PCR reads. The sample yields some 200,000 distinct CDR3 sequences, approximately 8.4% seen once. Study-level results: Several hundred expanded graft clones reportedly were the source of alpha-beta T cells about two months after transplant.

The V and J genes are TRBV7-3 and TRBJ2-2; D uncertain. This clonotype was obtained from a male patient aged 2 to 10 who had a stem cell transplant for acute myeloid leukemia, so the T cells may come from the graft donor. The sequencing used PBMCs, mostly from graft donor cells, collected 360 days after TCRalphabeta/CD19-depleted stem cell transplant. CDR3 sequence reads: CASSLEASQTANTGELFF. The CDR3 DNA reads TGTGCCAGCAGCTTAGAAGCGAGCCAGACCGCGAACACCGGGGAGCTGTTTTTT. The whole variable domain, remainder taken from reference TRBV7-3 and TRBJ2-2, is GAGVSQTPSNKVTEKGKYVELRCDPISGHTALYWYRQSLGQGPEFLIYFQGTGAADDSGLPNDRFFAVRPEGSVSTLKIQRTERGDSAVYLCASSLEASQTANTGELFFGEGSRLTVL.